In this sample, the clone carrying this T cell receptor beta chain is medium-sized. Within a library made for alpha chains, this beta chain is off target, and its count is uninformative. These data come from a study of HIV-infected patients and healthy controls. Follow-up blood was drawn about 14 weeks, roughly three months, after antiretroviral therapy began. No cell fractionation was done, so the repertoire covers all unsorted peripheral blood T cells. Reverse transcription used roughly 450 ng RNA and constant-region primers for alpha and beta. Each of the alpha and beta chains got its own library through chain-specific third strand synthesis with indices. MiXCR, run by TCRdb on the 5' RACE reads, gives a single entry per CDR3 protein. The sample holds roughly 7,500 distinct CDR3 sequences; roughly 6.2% are singletons and the top ten take around 20%. Germline trimming cut 4 bases from V and 3 bases from J; bases unmatched to any gene: 5. Germline V CDR1 and CDR2: MNHNY, SVGAGI (reference sequence). The CDR3 has 15 amino acids.

The source was blood, collected during antiretroviral therapy. The TCR comes from an adult with HIV infection. This chain uses TRBV6-6 with TRBJ2-1, with 8 bases lining up with TRBD2. The CDR3 is CASSFSAGDYNEQFF. The DNA of the CDR3 is TGTGCCAGCAGTTTCTCAGCGGGAGACTACAATGAGCAGTTCTTC.